A single sample gave rise to the 5 T cell receptor beta chains below, sequenced in a study of shared T cell receptors in the human thymus (dated by TCRdb to about 2021). The library came from the immunoSEQ multiplex PCR assay. This immuneACCESS table, as held by TCRdb, lists in-frame sequences with V and J called but not all clones. Of the missing ones, under half trace to an unresolved V gene in checked studies; the others have no known cause. This sample gives about 380,000 clones in total; more than 85% of them show up just once. The ten largest clones add up to about 0.02% of the sample. Sequences were obtained from thymocytes. Receptors were obtained from a human donor.

The chain combines TRBV7-2 with TRBJ2-1, with 9 bases aligning to TRBD2. Trimming removed 1 base from V and 4 bases from J; junction bases left unmatched: 2. CDR1 is SGHTA, CDR2 FQGNSA, per germline. The CDR3 has 15 residues. Here the CDR3 reads CASSLGTSAYNEQFF. The DNA of the CDR3 is TGTGCCAGCAGCTTAGGGACTAGCGCGTACAATGAGCAGTTCTTC.

The chain uses TRBV5-8 and TRBJ1-2, with 8 bases fitting TRBD1. CDR3 size: 15 residues. CDR1 and CDR2 (germline): SGHTS, YDEGEE. Losses at the gene ends were 3 bases for V and 8 bases for J; bases not matched to a gene: 12. CDR3 bases: TGTGCCAGCAGCTCCCCCGACAGGGGAGGCGGCGGCTACACCTTC. Its protein product is CASSSPDRGGGGYTF.

J is TRBJ2-3 and V is TRBV7-6, with TRBD2 identical over 10 bases. This CDR3 comprises 19 residues. V lost 3 bases to trimming and J lost 0 bases; unmatched junction nucleotides: 12. The germline V gene encodes CDR1 SGHVS and CDR2 FNYEAQ. The CDR3 region has the DNA TGTGCCAGCAGCTTCGGCGGGACGGCGACTAGCGGGAGCACAGATACGCAGTATTTT. This translates into CASSFGGTATSGSTDTQYF.

The rearrangement joins TRBV5-1 to TRBJ2-3; 7 nucleotides agree with TRBD2. CDR1 SGHRS and CDR2 YFSETQ come from the germline V gene. With V trimmed by 3 bases and J by 9 bases, 4 bases remained unmatched. The CDR3 covers 12 residues. The CDR3 protein is CASSYKRDTQYF. Written as DNA, the CDR3 is TGCGCCAGCAGCTACAAGCGGGACACGCAGTATTTT. The full variable domain, rest sourced from reference TRBV5-1 and TRBJ2-3, is KAGVTQTPRYLIKTRGQQVTLSCSPISGHRSVSWYQQTPGQGLQFLFEYFSETQRNKGNFPGRFSGRQFSNSRSEMNVSTLELGDSALYLCASSYKRDTQYFGPGTRLTVL.

The V gene is TRBV5-4, the J gene TRBJ2-3, with D uncertain. CDR3 length: 11 residues. Between the trimmed V and J ends, which lost 4 bases and 4 bases, there was a span of 4 bases. The V gene's germline CDR1 is SGHNT and CDR2 YYREEE (reference sequence). The CDR3 nucleotides read TGTGCCAGCAGCATGGCAGATACGCAGTATTTT. This codes for CASSMADTQYF.